This T cell receptor beta chain was found in a study of cytomegalovirus exposure and HLA in healthy donors listed by TCRdb under 2017. A note on the overall study: According to an earlier analysis of a few hundred of the donors, some 180 million T cells yielded over 90 million unique TCR beta sequences and 276 Gb of sequence data. An early release covering over 500 HLA-typed donors comprised about 320 gigabases of sequencing data and 85 million or so unique TCR sequences. The genetic ancestry cluster associated with self-reported Caucasian donors included roughly four fifths of the roughly 400 genotyped donors. The study was designed to test whether signatures of past pathogen exposure could be identified by cataloging public T cell receptors. The study used immunosequencing to profile the T cell repertoires of approximately 690 subjects and linked those repertoires to cytomegalovirus serostatus. Besides the first cohort of about 730 subjects, a separate validation cohort made up of some 110 different subjects was used. To predict cytomegalovirus infection status, the study combined high-throughput TCR immunosequencing, statistical association of individual TCRs with disease status, and machine learning. A later analysis re-examined previously published TCR beta repertoires from more than 600 donors and added high-resolution HLA genotyping to investigate patterns of TCR occurrence. In the later analysis, no new phenotypic data were used to find candidate immune exposures; instead, reliance was placed on TCR beta sequences and their occurrence across donors. An earlier analysis of nearly 600 of the donors applied high-throughput TCR beta sequencing to assess whether each TCR beta V gene segment acted as functional or pseudogenic. Alongside the repertoire data, information on donor age, sex, ethnicity and CMV serostatus was compiled. In a later genetic analysis, genome-wide SNP genotypes for about three fifths of the roughly 670 donors were used, and that subset was treated as a discovery cohort. All discovery cohort repertoires had been generated using a single sequencing platform. HLA typing covered class I and class II loci at four-digit resolution. The number of donors typed differed by locus, with 629-630 for A, B, C, DRB1 and DQB1, over 500 for DQA1, 600 to 610 for DPA1, and approximately 470 for DPB1. About five DR-DQ haplotypes were handled as single units for association and clustering because linkage in the cohort was strong. On average, around 200,000 unique TCR beta nucleotide sequences were sequenced per donor among some 430 genotyped donors of the cohort, with roughly 18% of those sequences being non-productive.

The cohort comprised around 700 healthy bone marrow donors. Cohort members were all nominally healthy when sampled, although unrecorded immune exposures were likely present. The donor tested CMV seronegative, placing the donor among the 350 or so seronegative members of the cohort. A peripheral blood sample was provided by each donor, and peripheral blood mononuclear cells were used for TCR beta sequencing. Genomic DNA extraction from the blood cell samples was performed with the Qiagen DNeasy Blood Extraction Kit. The investigation overall reported the following: A further reported finding was that TCR beta sequences accurately predicted the HLA-A and HLA-B alleles for most subjects in the first cohort. Strong co-occurrence of HLA alleles, especially DR and DQ, made assigning TCR associations to individual alleles difficult. In a later analysis, HLA-associated TCR beta chains were found to be more clonally expanded and to have lower generation probabilities than equally common non-associated chains. Linkage disequilibrium might explain the correlated functional status among segregating V segments, but an unknown experimental factor could not be ruled out. According to a later analysis, TCR association rates differed among HLA loci, with DRB1 alleles showing the most associated TCRs and HLA-C alleles showing the fewest. Specific HLA alleles were associated with more than 15,000 TCR beta sequences at a false discovery rate of 0.05 in a later analysis. Across donors, most TCR sequences were observed very rarely, whereas some public TCRs were present in many individuals. The sequencing pipeline was judged likely to have produced a cluster of highly shared sequence variants as a technical artifact. According to a later analysis, most CMV-associated TCR beta chains appeared to be HLA-restricted, and the HLA associations seemed to be driven largely by CMV exposure. Because HLA typing was missing for some donors at each locus, association tests included only the typed subset. In the study, roughly 160 TCR beta chains were listed as associated with cytomegalovirus. According to the authors, the approach could potentially be generalized to other disease states and immunological phenotypes. In both the original and validation cohorts, the classifier was reported to diagnose cytomegalovirus status with high specificity and sensitivity. According to a later genetic analysis, donors in an Asian-associated ancestry cluster had fewer N-insertions in productive TCRs than the roughly 700-donor mean. A later genetic analysis associated a missense DCLRE1C variant with V-gene and J-gene trimming of TCR beta chains, and an independent cohort replicated the association. Because counts were too low, around 17 rarely observed V segments, including chromosome 9 orphons, were left out of the earlier analysis of 587 of the donors. For the cohort, immune exposure information was limited to CMV serostatus. Several of the top co-occurrence clusters appeared to be linked to parvovirus B19, influenza, CMV and Epstein-Barr virus, according to a later analysis. The cohort was sequenced for TCR beta chains only, and without alpha or paired-chain data the features that could be detected were limited. The presence/absence analyses assumed that sequencing depth was roughly uniform across donors, and that assumption may not be true. Broadly in line with IMGT annotations, most TCR beta V segments showed up in productive rearrangements about 87% or about 30% of the time in an earlier analysis of several hundred of the donors. A few of the identified cytomegalovirus-associated TCR beta chains were confirmed in vitro to be specific for cytomegalovirus antigens.

The method behind the library was the immunoSEQ multiplex PCR assay. For the multiplex PCR, a mixture combining 60 forward primers for TCR Vbeta segments and 13 reverse primers for TCR Jbeta segments was used. The CDR3 region of rearranged TCR beta genes was amplified from genomic DNA by a multiplex PCR assay. Amplified TCR beta libraries were sequenced as 87-base-pair reads on the Illumina HiSeq System. In the original analysis: Across the roughly 700 repertoires, a later analysis counted 75 million to 90 million unique TCR beta chains, some 11 million of which were shared by at least two donors. Raw reads were error-corrected and collapsed into unique sequences by a nearest-neighbor algorithm in which closely related sequences were merged to remove PCR and sequencing errors. To assign V, D and J gene segments, CDR3 sequences were aligned to IMGT reference sequences. For a sequence to be retained, a match of at least six nucleotides was required to both a V gene segment and a J gene segment. A rearrangement counted as productive if the CDR3 had no stop codons and remained in frame with V and J, and every other rearrangement counted as non-productive. Following IMGT convention, CDR3 was defined as the stretch from the second conserved V-encoded cysteine to the conserved J-encoded phenylalanine. In an earlier analysis of around 570 of the donors, sequences lacking an unambiguous match to a single V gene segment were excluded. In an earlier analysis of some 590 of the donors, V segments were called functional above 56.7% productive rearrangements and were called segregating when the between-donor standard deviation exceeded 5%. A statistical classification framework was developed to diagnose cytomegalovirus status using the catalog of TCR beta chain sequences. V and J gene assignment, in a later analysis, came from comparing TCR nucleotide sequences with IMGT/GENE-DB human TR gene sequences. Using the TCRdist pipeline, a later analysis assigned CDR3 sequences along with most-parsimonious VDJ recombination scenarios. In a later analysis, each TCR beta chain was defined by its CDR3 amino acid sequence together with its V-gene family, and reads without a unique V-gene family were excluded. A later analysis removed over 500 highly shared, low-generation-probability nucleotide sequences to deal with suspected cross-contamination and a sequencing artifact. For each public chain, a later analysis derived a clonal expansion index from normalized ranks of inferred template counts within each repertoire. Generation probabilities in a later analysis came from a VDJ recombination model fitted to out-of-frame rearrangements, and those results were checked against IGoR. A later analysis scored TCR-TCR, TCR-HLA and TCR-CMV co-occurrence with hypergeometric tests, applying a repertoire-size bias correction to TCR pairs. In a later analysis, false discovery rates were estimated by permuting HLA or CMV assignments 20 times. In a later analysis, co-occurring TCRs were grouped with DBSCAN, and TCRdist sequence similarity was added when clustering was performed within HLA-allele-positive subsets. Co-occurrence clustering excluded repertoires with fewer than 30,000 or more than 120,000 public chains, plus five with anomalous nucleotide sharing. The table was pulled from immuneACCESS by TCRdb, which kept in-frame rearrangements only. Such tables lose some clones; where checked, under half of the loss comes from unresolved V genes, and the rest has no known cause. That table gives V, J and clone size, and the DNA gave D and trimming. The sample table holds tens of thousands of clones, of which about 75% were seen once. Of the sample, 2% to 2.5% falls within the top ten clones.

A note on this clone: Its antigen remains unidentified. No base quality values were provided; no much bigger clone lies one nucleotide off.

This clonotype was obtained from a man between 40 and 49 years old in good health and CMV-seronegative. The sequencing sample was made of PBMCs.

The nucleotides are TGCGCCAGCAGCTTGGACAGAAACTCTGGAAACACCATATATTTT. Its product reads: CASSLDRNSGNTIYF. Recombination joined TRBV5-1 with TRBJ1-3; no confident D gene assignment can be made. The CDR3 runs 15 residues from the cysteine to the phenylalanine. Only the CDR3 DNA stays, 45 bases, in frame from base 1. V is cut by 0 bases and J by 0 bases, and the space between the germline ends is 7 bases. CDR1 is given as SGHRS and CDR2 as YFSETQ, both from the germline V gene.